These 27 T cell receptor beta chains came from one sample sequenced in a study of long-term antiretroviral therapy in people with HIV (dated by TCRdb to 2022 to 2024). The immunoSEQ hsTCRB v3.0 assay was used at survey level resolution to sequence the TRB variable region. Sourced from immuneACCESS, this table was stored by TCRdb with only in-frame sequences that have V and J called. A share of the clones is absent; for the studies checked, an unresolved V gene accounts for under half, and the remainder has no known explanation. The sample contains 25,000 to 35,000 clones, roughly nine tenths of them found a single time. Roughly 7% of the sample lies in the top ten. Sequencing used unsorted PBMCs, obtained about 5 years before starting antiretroviral therapy. Receptors originate from a middle-aged man with HIV.

This clone has only a few counts. This sequence joins TRBV11-3 and TRBJ2-7; 10 nucleotides agree with TRBD2. Unmatched junction bases numbered 16, after V lost 5 bases and J lost 0 bases. The CDR3 loop spans 19 amino acids. From germline, CDR1 is SGHNT and CDR2 YENEEA. The chain's CDR3 is CASSPRQGLAVFSSYEQYF. Written as DNA, the CDR3 is TGTGCCAGCAGCCCACGACAAGGACTAGCGGTCTTTAGCTCCTACGAGCAGTACTTC.

J is TRBJ2-5 and V is TRBV15; TRBD2 matches at 11 bases. Trimming cost V 0 bases and J 5 bases; bases outside gene matches: 5. Germline V CDR1 and CDR2: LNHNV, YYDKDF (reference sequence). The CDR3 length is 16 residues. DNA for the CDR3: TGTGCCACCAGCAGAGATATGGCTAGCGGGGGGGAGACCCAGTACTTC. Protein sequence: CATSRDMASGGETQYF.

The count of this clone is one. This rearrangement joins TRBV4-3 to TRBJ1-3; 8 bases line up with TRBD1. The CDR3 is 18 residues long. CDR1 is LGHNA, CDR2 YSLEER, per germline. The ends lost 2 bases at V and 0 bases at J; junction bases unmatched: 9. As DNA, the CDR3 is TGCGCCAGCAGCCAAAAGCGGACAGGGAGAAACTCTGGAAACACCATATATTTT. It encodes CASSQKRTGRNSGNTIYF.

The chain employs TRBV27 and TRBJ1-1, with 7 nucleotides matching TRBD1. V dropped 0 bases and J dropped 12; count of bases not matched to a gene: 10. This CDR3 has 14 residues. The germline V gene encodes CDR1 MNHEY and CDR2 SMNVEV (reference sequence). CDR3: CASSLSSEGATTFF. The CDR3 DNA sequence: TGTGCCAGCAGTTTATCGTCGGAGGGGGCGACGACTTTCTTT.

This clone was recorded only once. The V call is TRBV29-1, the J call TRBJ2-4; perhaps TRBD1 as D (6 bases). Trimming removed 7 bases from V and 8 bases from J, with 12 bases in between. The CDR3 is made up of 11 amino acids. Germline assignment: CDR1 SQVTM and CDR2 ANQGSEA. The CDR3, as DNA: TGCAGCGGACGGAAGGGGGACATTCAGTACTTC. Protein: CSGRKGDIQYF. The full variable domain, rest sourced from reference TRBV29-1 and TRBJ2-4, is SAVISQKPSRDICQRGTSLTIQCQVDSQVTMMFWYRQQPGQSLTLIATANQGSEATYESGFVIDKFPISRPNLTFSTLTVSNMSPEDSSIYLCSGRKGDIQYFGAGTRLSVL.

This clone was counted a few times. The V gene is TRBV7-9, the J gene TRBJ2-7; a possible D gene is TRBD2 (5 bases). The germline V gene encodes CDR1 SEHNR and CDR2 FQNEAQ (reference sequence). V lost 1 base and J 0 bases, leaving 13 bases between the germline ends. The CDR3 is 16 amino acids. The CDR3 spells CASSLVGGLSSYEQYF. As DNA, the CDR3 is TGTGCCAGCAGCTTAGTCGGCGGGCTGAGCTCCTACGAGCAGTACTTC.

The chain couples TRBV28 to TRBJ1-4, with 7 bases aligning to TRBD1. Trimming removed 3 bases from V and 7 bases from J; junction bases left unmatched: 8. The CDR3 loop spans 15 amino acids. In germline, CDR1 is MDHEN, CDR2 SYDVKM. In DNA form, the CDR3 reads TGTGCCAGCAGTTTTATGGGTCAGGGGGTTGAAAAACTGTTTTTT. Translated, it gives CASSFMGQGVEKLFF.

The rearrangement uses TRBV5-4 and TRBJ2-3; the match to TRBD1 covers 10 bases. Germline V CDR1 and CDR2: SGHNT, YYREEE (reference sequence). With 4 bases clipped from V and 4 bases from J, the junction kept 3 bases outside the gene matches. The CDR3 contains 14 residues. CDR3 amino acids: CASSLTGGADTQYF. CDR3 DNA: TGTGCCAGCAGCCTGACAGGGGGCGCAGATACGCAGTATTTT.

This clone showed up just once. This chain joins TRBV28 and TRBJ1-1; 10 bases match TRBD1. The V gene end was trimmed by 5 bases and the J gene end by 5 bases; junction bases not matched to a gene: 5. CDR1 and CDR2 from the germline V gene are MDHEN and SYDVKM. This CDR3 contains 14 residues. The CDR3: CASSIGQGETEAFF. CDR3 DNA: TGTGCCAGCAGTATAGGACAGGGGGAAACTGAAGCTTTCTTT.

The V gene is TRBV9, the J gene TRBJ2-7; a weak D match, TRBD2 (7 bases). Per germline, CDR1 SGDLS and CDR2 YYNGEE. This CDR3 region has 15 residues. The germline V and J ends were trimmed by 10 bases and 5 bases, with 25 bases remaining between them. CDR3 DNA: TGTGCCTCCACGCCAGGGGCGGGAGTGGGGGACGAGCAGTACTTC. This sequence encodes CASTPGAGVGDEQYF.

The chain is built from TRBV29-1 and TRBJ2-5; perhaps D is TRBD1 or TRBD2 (5 bases each). The CDR3 length is 14 residues. CDR1 is SQVTM, CDR2 ANQGSEA, per germline. The V gene lost 8 bases and the J gene lost 4 bases, with 20 bases spanning the gap. CDR3 region: CSSNSPGARETQYF. CDR3 DNA: TGCAGCTCCAATTCCCCCGGGGCCAGAGAGACCCAGTACTTC.

The V call is TRBV5-1, the J call TRBJ2-7, with 7 bases that match TRBD2. This CDR3 comprises 15 residues. Germline values: CDR1 SGHRS, CDR2 YFSETQ. Trimming took 4 bases from V and 2 from J; bases not matched to a gene: 9. The CDR3 nucleotides read TGCGCCAGCAGCATGGGACTACCGTCCACCTACGAGCAGTACTTC. Amino acids: CASSMGLPSTYEQYF.

V and J are TRBV6-5 and TRBJ1-6; D remains unclear. Germline V CDR1 and CDR2: MNHEY, SVGAGI. The V end lost 6 bases, the J end lost 10 bases, and 10 bases lay between the germline ends. The CDR3 loop spans 12 amino acids. This chain's CDR3 is CASSPFPSPLHF. The DNA of the CDR3 is TGTGCCAGCAGCCCGTTCCCCTCACCCCTCCACTTT.

The rearrangement links TRBV4-2 to TRBJ2-3, with a possible D match to TRBD2 (6 bases). The CDR3 covers 20 residues. The germline gives CDR1 LGHNA, CDR2 YNFKEQ. With 0 bases removed from V and 5 bases from J, the gap between germline ends came to 27 bases. In nucleotides, the CDR3 is TGTGCCAGCAGCCAAGATTTAGTGCGGACAAGCGGGTCATTAAGAGATACGCAGTATTTT. Translation gives CASSQDLVRTSGSLRDTQYF.

The chain recombines TRBV7-2 with TRBJ1-2; D not resolved. The CDR3 is made up of 15 amino acids. Trimming took off 5 bases at V and 7 bases at J, with 20 bases between the two ends. CDR1 and CDR2 (germline): SGHTA, FQGNSA. CDR3 in DNA: TGTGCCAGCAGCGGCCTTAGAGCTGCCGTTGCTGGCTACACCTTC. Translation: CASSGLRAAVAGYTF.

This clone is a singleton in its sample. The V gene is TRBV27, the J gene TRBJ1-5; perhaps TRBD1 as D (6 bases). The ends were cut back, 1 base at V and 3 bases at J, with 16 bases in the middle. Germline loops: CDR1 MNHEY, CDR2 SMNVEV (reference sequence). This CDR3 region has 17 residues. In nucleotides, the CDR3 is TGTGCCAGCAGTTTATATTACGGAGGGGGGCCCAATCAGCCCCAGCATTTT. Amino acid sequence: CASSLYYGGGPNQPQHF.

The V and J genes are TRBV6-5 and TRBJ1-3; 9 bases map to TRBD1. Germline V gene sequence: CDR1 MNHEY, CDR2 SVGAGI. The CDR3 is 15 residues long. J was trimmed by 7 bases and V by 3 bases; bases with no gene match: 7. CDR3 protein: CASSYQPGQGNTIYF. In DNA, the CDR3 is TGTGCCAGCAGTTATCAACCGGGACAGGGTAACACCATATATTTT.

CDR3 region: CASSLAARGPYEQYF. DNA for the CDR3: TGTGCCAGCAGCTTAGCGGCCAGGGGACCTTACGAGCAGTACTTC. The V and J genes are TRBV7-2 and TRBJ2-7, with TRBD1 as a possible D gene (6 bases). Germline CDR1 and CDR2: SGHTA and FQGNSA. The CDR3 loop spans 15 amino acids. Between the trimmed V and J ends, which lost 0 bases and 4 bases, there was a span of 13 bases.

The chain carries TRBV6-1 and TRBJ2-2; TRBD2 is a possible D gene (6 bases). CDR1 MNHNS and CDR2 SASEGT come from the germline V gene. This CDR3 is 18 amino acids long. V was clipped by 4 bases and J by 4 bases, with 22 bases between them. CDR3 in amino acids: CASSVPKWWRGSTGELFF. CDR3 in DNA: TGTGCCAGCAGTGTCCCTAAGTGGTGGCGGGGAAGCACCGGGGAGCTGTTTTTT.

This chain links TRBV15 with TRBJ2-5; 12 bases align to TRBD2. Trimming at V came to 0 bases and at J to 4 bases, leaving 3 bases not matched to a gene. Germline lookup yields CDR1 LNHNV and CDR2 YYDKDF (reference sequence). The CDR3 contains 16 residues. As DNA, the CDR3 is TGTGCCACCAGCAGAGACCTAGCGGGAGGGGGAGAGACCCAGTACTTC. It specifies CATSRDLAGGGETQYF.

The rearrangement links TRBV7-2 to TRBJ1-1, with 12 positions matching TRBD1. CDR3 length: 13 residues. Trimming at V came to 5 bases and at J to 8 bases, leaving 3 bases not matched to a gene. Germline assignment: CDR1 SGHTA and CDR2 FQGNSA. The CDR3 region has the DNA TGTGCCAGCAGCGGGACAGGGGGCTTGGAAGCTTTCTTT. Protein product: CASSGTGGLEAFF.

The V and J genes are TRBV20-1 and TRBJ2-1; D call uncertain. Trimming cost V 7 bases and J 2 bases, with 6 bases left between them. CDR3 length: 11 residues. The germline CDR1 and CDR2 sequences are DFQATT and SNEGSKA (reference sequence). CDR3 in DNA: TGCAGTGTGAGCCCCTACAATGAGCAGTTCTTC. Protein product: CSVSPYNEQFF.

The chain is built from TRBV5-5 and TRBJ2-7; perhaps TRBD1 as D (10 bases). The V and J ends lost 4 bases and 3 bases respectively, with 17 bases between them. CDR3 size: 15 residues. Per the germline V gene, CDR1 is SGHKS and CDR2 is YYEKEE (reference sequence). The DNA of the CDR3 is TGTGCCAGCAGCCCTAGCGGGGACAGGGGCTACGAGCAGTACTTC. Encoded protein: CASSPSGDRGYEQYF.

The J gene is TRBJ2-3, the V gene TRBV7-9, with D hard to call. The V and J ends lost 3 bases and 7 bases respectively, with 8 bases between them. Germline CDR1 and CDR2: SEHNR and FQNEAQ (reference sequence). This CDR3 comprises 12 residues. The CDR3 DNA sequence: TGTGCCAGCAGCTTCCCTATAAATACGCAGTATTTT. Encoded protein: CASSFPINTQYF.

V gene TRBV25-1 combines with J gene TRBJ2-1; D is possibly TRBD2 (7 bases). The CDR3 has 12 residues. V lost 7 bases, J lost 10 bases, and 14 bases lay in between. Germline CDR1 reads MGHDK; CDR2 reads SYGVNS. The CDR3 DNA sequence: TGTGCCAGCACGGTAACGGGGGGCGAGCAGTTCTTC. It translates to CASTVTGGEQFF.

The V gene is TRBV27, the J gene TRBJ2-7, with D tentatively TRBD2 (5 bases). Germline V gene sequence: CDR1 MNHEY, CDR2 SMNVEV (reference sequence). The ends were cut back, 1 base at V and 5 bases at J, with 15 bases in the middle. The CDR3 covers 15 residues. The DNA for the CDR3 is TGTGCCAGCAGTTTATGGTCGGCGGGTATGGACGAGCAGTACTTC. Protein sequence: CASSLWSAGMDEQYF.

This chain joins TRBV10-3 and TRBJ2-7; D is possibly TRBD2 (5 bases). This CDR3 comprises 12 residues. CDR1 and CDR2 (germline): ENHRY, SYGVKD. The CDR3: CAAGEEPYEQYF. The CDR3 DNA reads TGTGCTGCGGGCGAGGAGCCCTACGAGCAGTACTTC.